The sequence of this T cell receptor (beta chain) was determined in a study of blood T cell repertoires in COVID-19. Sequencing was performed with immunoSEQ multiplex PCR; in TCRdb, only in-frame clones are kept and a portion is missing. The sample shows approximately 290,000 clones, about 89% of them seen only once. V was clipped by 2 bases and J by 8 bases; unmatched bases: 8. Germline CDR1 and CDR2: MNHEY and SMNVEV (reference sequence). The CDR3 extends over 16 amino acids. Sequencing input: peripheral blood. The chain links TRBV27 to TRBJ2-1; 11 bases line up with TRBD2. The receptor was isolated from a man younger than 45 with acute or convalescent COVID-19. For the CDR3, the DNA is TGTGCCAGCAGTTTACCCCCAACTAGCGGGAGCGATGAGCAGTTCTTC. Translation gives CASSLPPTSGSDEQFF.